The next 9 T cell receptor beta chains were all read from a single sample in a study of beta chain features in type 1 diabetes. Sequenced material consisted of expressed TCRB transcripts (all of the isolated RNA was reverse transcribed). Profiling relied on immunoSEQ multiplex PCR, and the TCRdb table lists in-frame clones only, not all of them. The data show 600,000 to 650,000 clones, less than 20% seen once. The specimen sequenced was naive CD4+ T cells from blood. All receptors derive from a man between 18 and 35 years old in good health.

This clone was counted a few times. This chain uses TRBV5-4 with TRBJ2-5; D possibly corresponds to TRBD2 (5 bases). With 4 bases removed from V and 3 bases from J, the gap between germline ends came to 19 bases. The CDR3 consists of 16 residues. The germline V gene encodes CDR1 SGHNT and CDR2 YYREEE (reference sequence). The CDR3 region is CASSPRLSRGEETQYF. CDR3 nucleotides: TGTGCCAGCAGCCCACGGCTCTCTCGGGGAGAAGAGACCCAGTACTTC.

The V call is TRBV7-2, the J call TRBJ2-7, with D maybe TRBD2 (5 bases). This CDR3 is built from 14 residues. V lost 1 base, J lost 3 bases, and 10 bases lay in between. CDR1 is SGHTA and CDR2 is FQGNSA in the germline V gene. The CDR3 reads CASSLGAELYEQYF. CDR3 DNA: TGTGCCAGCAGCTTAGGAGCGGAGCTCTACGAGCAGTACTTC. Full variable domain (rest looked up from reference TRBV7-2 and TRBJ2-7): GAGVSQSPSNKVTEKGKDVELRCDPISGHTALYWYRQSLGQGLEFLIYFQGNSAPDKSGLPSDRFSAERTGGSVSTLTIQRTQQEDSAVYLCASSLGAELYEQYFGPGTRLTVT.

V gene TRBV7-3 combines with J gene TRBJ2-3; 15 positions agree with TRBD2. The germline CDR1 and CDR2 sequences are SGHTA and FQGTGA. CDR3 length: 17 residues. Trimming took 4 bases from V and 4 from J; bases not matched to a gene: 6. Here the CDR3 reads CASSSPGLAGGADTQYF. CDR3 DNA: TGTGCCAGCAGCTCCCCGGGACTAGCGGGGGGCGCAGATACGCAGTATTTT.

This chain joins TRBV20-1 and TRBJ1-2; unclear D gene. Germline V gives CDR1 DFQATT, CDR2 SNEGSKA (reference sequence). The CDR3 length is 9 residues. Trimming took off 7 bases at V and 7 bases at J, with 7 bases between the two ends. The CDR3 DNA is TGCAGTGTCCCTCGTGGCTACACCTTC. Protein sequence: CSVPRGYTF.

The chain joins TRBV27 to TRBJ2-3, with 7 bases lining up with TRBD2. CDR1 and CDR2 from the germline V gene are MNHEY and SMNVEV (reference sequence). This CDR3 contains 15 residues. V was pared by 2 bases and J by 6 bases, with 8 bases of the junction left unmatched. The CDR3 DNA reads TGTGCCAGCAGTTTAAGCGGGGCCAGGACGGATACGCAGTATTTT. It yields the protein CASSLSGARTDTQYF.

This clone was seen a few times. The chain employs TRBV7-3 and TRBJ2-5; 15 nucleotides align to TRBD2. The length of the CDR3 is 17 residues. Germline assignment: CDR1 SGHTA and CDR2 FQGTGA. Trimming removed 1 base from V and 2 bases from J; junction bases left unmatched: 2. This CDR3 is CASSLKGLAGGQETQYF. CDR3 sequence (DNA): TGTGCCAGCAGCTTAAAGGGACTAGCGGGAGGTCAAGAGACCCAGTACTTC.

This clone has a handful of counts. This chain joins TRBV5-6 and TRBJ1-5; perhaps TRBD1 as D (5 bases). Trimming removed 0 bases at V and 1 base at J, with 11 bases between. The germline V gene encodes CDR1 SGHDT and CDR2 YYEEEE. CDR3 length equals 16 residues. The CDR3 is CASSLGQTQSNQPQHF. CDR3 DNA: TGTGCCAGCAGCTTGGGACAGACACAGAGCAATCAGCCCCAGCATTTT.

To note about this clone: This specimen includes other DNA sequences encoding the same CDR3. This chain joins TRBV10-3 and TRBJ2-7; TRBD1 might be the D (6 bases). Per the germline V gene, CDR1 is ENHRY and CDR2 is SYGVKD. V lost 3 bases, J lost 3 bases, and 6 bases lay in between. The CDR3 has 12 residues. CDR3 region: CAISEQGYEQYF. CDR3 sequence (DNA): TGTGCCATCAGTGAACAGGGCTACGAGCAGTACTTC.

The chain combines TRBV7-3 with TRBJ2-2, with D perhaps matching TRBD2 (5 bases). V was trimmed by 3 bases and J by 6 bases, leaving 17 bases between them. From germline, CDR1 is SGHTA and CDR2 FQGTGA. CDR3 length equals 16 residues. CDR3 nucleotide sequence: TGTGCCAGCAGCTTTAACACTAGGAGTTCGTCCGGGGAGCTGTTTTTT. Translated, it gives CASSFNTRSSSGELFF.